Following are 13 T cell receptor beta chains from one sample sequenced in a study of CD8 T cells in Susac syndrome. Reverse transcription of about 0.5 to 1 ug RNA used random hexamers. Via MiXCR, TCRdb re-called the immunoSEQ multiplex PCR reads, giving one row per CDR3 protein. The table has about 180,000 distinct CDR3 sequences, 94% seen once. The sequenced sample was CD4+ T cells from PBMCs. The origin of the receptors is a human donor with Susac syndrome.

The genes are TRBV2 and TRBJ1-6; maybe TRBD1 (5 bases). CDR1 is SNHLY and CDR2 is FYNNEI in the germline V gene. V lost 6 bases and J lost 10, with 13 bases in between. The CDR3 runs 13 residues. In DNA, the CDR3 is TGTGCCAGCAGGGCCGAAAGGGGATCACCCCTCCACTTT. Its protein is CASRAERGSPLHF.

The chain is built from TRBV29-1 and TRBJ1-4; D is undetermined. Trimming took 7 bases from V and 0 from J, leaving 12 bases between them. The germline V gene has CDR1 SQVTM and CDR2 ANQGSEA. The CDR3 is made up of 14 amino acids. The CDR3 sequence is CSATTSATNEKLFF. The CDR3 coding sequence is TGCAGCGCCACGACTAGTGCAACTAATGAAAAACTGTTTTTT.

The chain carries TRBV20-1 and TRBJ1-4; 8 bases fit TRBD1. CDR1 and CDR2 (germline): DFQATT, SNEGSKA (reference sequence). The CDR3 consists of 14 residues. Unmatched junction bases numbered 4, after V lost 0 bases and J lost 7 bases. The CDR3 reads CSARDRQGSEKLFF. In nucleotides, the CDR3 is TGCAGTGCTAGAGATCGACAGGGGAGTGAAAAACTGTTTTTT.

J is TRBJ1-5 and V is TRBV29-1; D possibly corresponds to TRBD1 (6 bases). CDR1 is SQVTM and CDR2 is ANQGSEA in the germline V gene. The CDR3 consists of 23 residues. The V end lost 4 bases, the J end lost 0 bases, and 37 bases lay between the germline ends. The CDR3 bases are TGCAGCGTTGTGAGGGGGGGTTTTCGGGAGAGCCAGGTCATCGGTTATAGCAATCAGCCCCAGCATTTT. This translates into CSVVRGGFRESQVIGYSNQPQHF. The variable domain in full, with the rest retrieved from reference TRBV29-1 and TRBJ1-5, is SAVISQKPSRDICQRGTSLTIQCQVDSQVTMMFWYRQQPGQSLTLIATANQGSEATYESGFVIDKFPISRPNLTFSTLTVSNMSPEDSSIYLCSVVRGGFRESQVIGYSNQPQHFGDGTRLSIL.

The chain uses TRBV5-1 and TRBJ1-5; tentatively, D is TRBD1 (5 bases). V lost 2 bases and J lost 4, with 13 bases in between. The CDR3 is 15 residues long. Per the germline V gene, CDR1 is SGHRS and CDR2 is YFSETQ. CDR3 loop: CASSLSGQNNQPQHF. The CDR3 coding sequence is TGCGCCAGCAGCTTATCAGGGCAGAATAATCAGCCCCAGCATTTT.

This chain links TRBV30 with TRBJ2-6; no definite D call. The CDR3 loop spans 16 amino acids. The ends were cut back, 3 bases at V and 1 base at J, with 13 bases in the middle. The V gene's germline CDR1 is GTSNPN and CDR2 SVGIG (reference sequence). The CDR3 coding sequence is TGTGCCTGGAGCTCCTGGGGTGAATCTGGGGCCAACGTCCTGACTTTC. This codes for CAWSSWGESGANVLTF.

This clonotype was counted a single time. This chain links TRBV7-9 with TRBJ2-3; 9 nucleotides align to TRBD1. V trimming: 4 bases; J trimming: 3 bases; junction bases outside the gene matches: 5. CDR3 size: 15 residues. The V gene's germline CDR1 is SEHNR and CDR2 FQNEAQ (reference sequence). In DNA, the CDR3 is TGTGCCAGCAGCTCAGGACAGGGGAATACAGATACGCAGTATTTT. It yields the protein CASSSGQGNTDTQYF.

The chain's CDR3 is CATKDPGTGNEQYF. The CDR3 coding sequence is TGTGCCACCAAGGATCCAGGGACAGGGAACGAGCAGTACTTC. V usage is TRBV10-3 and J usage is TRBJ2-7, with 9 bases matching TRBD1. CDR1 and CDR2 from the germline V gene are ENHRY and SYGVKD. The CDR3 is 14 amino acids. The ends lost 10 bases at V and 5 bases at J; junction bases unmatched: 12.

This chain links TRBV12-5 with TRBJ2-7; perhaps TRBD1 as D (6 bases). Germline-derived CDR1 and CDR2 are LGHNT and FRNRAP. Between the trimmed V and J ends, which lost 8 bases and 7 bases, there was a span of 18 bases. This CDR3 has 13 amino acids. The CDR3 sequence: CASTGGRGTEQYF. The CDR3 coding sequence is TGTGCTAGTACCGGAGGCAGGGGAACTGAGCAGTACTTC.

The chain combines TRBV25-1 with TRBJ1-2; D remains ambiguous. Per germline, CDR1 MGHDK and CDR2 SYGVNS. The CDR3 is 16 residues long. Trimming took off 2 bases at V and 6 bases at J, with 19 bases between the two ends. The CDR3 nucleotides are TGTGCCAGCAGTGAACCCGGCCCTTCAGGATTCAATGGCTACACCTTC. Translating gives CASSEPGPSGFNGYTF.

This chain joins TRBV29-1 and TRBJ1-1; 7 bases line up with TRBD1. The germline V gene encodes CDR1 SQVTM and CDR2 ANQGSEA. With 0 bases clipped from V and 6 bases from J, the junction kept 10 bases outside the gene matches. The CDR3 is 15 amino acids. The chain's CDR3 is CSVEESSRDSAEAFF. CDR3 nucleotide sequence: TGCAGCGTTGAAGAGTCGTCTCGGGACAGTGCTGAAGCTTTCTTT.

This chain connects TRBV5-1 to TRBJ1-1; TRBD1 matches at 7 bases. CDR3 length: 14 residues. After removal of 4 bases from V and 7 bases from J, the junction contained 10 bases not matched to a gene. CDR1 and CDR2 from the germline V gene are SGHRS and YFSETQ. The CDR3 coding sequence is TGCGCCAGCAGCGATAACAGGGGTTTGGATGAAGCTTTCTTT. It codes for CASSDNRGLDEAFF.

The rearrangement links TRBV9 to TRBJ2-5; 9 nucleotides align to TRBD2. The CDR3 consists of 16 residues. Germline V lookup: CDR1 SGDLS, CDR2 YYNGEE. The junction had 7 bases not matched to a gene; V was cut back by 4 bases and J by 0 bases. The CDR3 is CASSRQAGGNQETQYF. CDR3 in DNA: TGTGCCAGCAGCAGACAAGCGGGGGGCAACCAAGAGACCCAGTACTTC.